A selection of T cell receptor beta chains follows, all from one sample in a study of blood T cell repertoires in COVID-19. Here immunoSEQ multiplex PCR was the method, and the copy in TCRdb shows in-frame clones only, minus some. This sample carries a few hundred thousand clones, 88% of them seen once, and the ten largest clones take about 4%. The sequencing input was peripheral blood. The source is a man in his 60s who had recovered from COVID-19. Each CDR3 is given with its conserved first and last residue. A D gene is named only where the DNA matches it firmly. Some rows mark clone size as missing; the rest say once, few, many or name a class of expanded clone.

j_call | d_call | v_call | clone_size | cdr3_length | cdr3_aa | cdr3_nt
TRBJ1-5 | NA | TRBV30 | NA | 13 | CAWSSGPNQPQHF | TGTGCCTGGAGTTCAGGGCCGAATCAGCCCCAGCATTTT
TRBJ1-3 | TRBD1 | TRBV27 | NA | 15 | CASSSRDSSGNTIYF | TGTGCCAGCAGCTCCCGGGACAGCTCTGGAAACACCATATATTTT
TRBJ2-7 | TRBD1 | TRBV9 | NA | 15 | CASSVAGTGLYEQYF | TGTGCCAGCAGCGTAGCCGGGACAGGGCTCTACGAGCAGTACTTC
TRBJ1-6 | NA | TRBV18 | NA | 13 | CASSPLDMGEVHF | TGTGCCAGCTCACCACTTGACATGGGGGAGGTCCACTTT
TRBJ1-4 | TRBD1 | TRBV10-1 | NA | 13 | CASSGDRDEKLFF | TGCGCCAGCAGTGGGGACAGGGATGAAAAACTGTTTTTT
TRBJ2-3 | NA | TRBV27 | NA | 16 | CASSLQTVLRADTQYF | TGTGCCAGCAGTCTCCAGACAGTCCTTAGGGCAGATACGCAGTATTTT
TRBJ2-7 | TRBD2 | TRBV7-2 | NA | 13 | CASSASGNYEQYF | TGTGCCAGCAGCGCCAGCGGGAACTACGAGCAGTACTTC
TRBJ1-1 | NA | TRBV12-3/TRBV12-4 | NA | 13 | CASSLLNTHEAFF | TGTGCCAGCAGTTTACTCAACACCCATGAAGCTTTCTTT
TRBJ1-4 | NA | TRBV5-1 | NA | 14 | CASSLTATNEKLFF | TGCGCCAGCAGCTTGACAGCAACTAATGAAAAACTGTTTTTT
TRBJ2-5 | NA | TRBV10-3 | NA | 14 | CAISPVWAGETQYF | TGTGCCATCAGTCCCGTGTGGGCGGGAGAGACCCAGTACTTC
TRBJ2-3 | NA | TRBV19 | NA | 16 | CATSEGGGPSSDTQYF | TGTGCCACATCGGAAGGGGGGGGCCCATCTTCAGATACGCAGTATTTT
TRBJ2-7 | NA | TRBV7-9 | NA | 17 | CASSLGVSGQLSYEQYF | TGTGCCAGCAGCTTAGGAGTGAGTGGGCAGCTCTCCTACGAGCAGTACTTC
TRBJ2-3 | TRBD2 | TRBV6-5 | many | 14 | CASSSGTSHGTQYF | TGTGCCAGCAGTTCCGGGACTAGCCACGGTACGCAGTATTTT
TRBJ2-7 | NA | TRBV27 | NA | 13 | CASSFNRDGEQYF | TGTGCCAGCAGTTTTAACAGGGACGGAGAGCAGTACTTC
TRBJ2-1 | TRBD1 | TRBV14 | NA | 16 | CASSQVVGKGAIEQFF | TGTGCCAGCAGCCAAGTTGTCGGGAAGGGGGCTATTGAGCAGTTCTTC
TRBJ2-4 | TRBD1 | TRBV2 | NA | 17 | CASSEMTGGLAKNIQYF | TGTGCCAGCAGTGAGATGACAGGGGGCTTGGCCAAAAACATTCAGTACTTC
TRBJ2-1 | NA | TRBV10-3 | NA | 12 | CAISEWGREQFF | TGTGCCATCAGTGAGTGGGGCCGGGAGCAGTTCTTC
TRBJ2-7 | NA | TRBV11-2 | NA | 14 | CASSPLQGRYEQYF | TGTGCCAGCAGCCCTCTACAGGGACGATACGAGCAGTACTTC
TRBJ2-6 | TRBD1 | TRBV2 | NA | 17 | CASSYAGGRSGANVLTF | TGTGCCAGCAGTTACGCAGGGGGACGCTCTGGGGCCAACGTCCTGACTTTC